This TCR beta chain came from a study of early T cells in non-severe SARS-CoV-2 infection. Across the study: Sequencing input comprised bulk RNA from unsorted whole blood; chain pairing was not available. Overall study findings and caveats: Anti-spike CD8 specificities were favored by VDJdb matching, whose results missed private and CD4 specificities.

This clonotype was seen a handful of times. Its specificity is unknown. The library protocol tagged individual cDNA molecules with unique molecular identifiers. TCRdb reanalysed the 5' RACE reads using MiXCR and keeps one entry per CDR3 protein. The sample lists tens of thousands of distinct CDR3 sequences, less than 20% occurring once. The CDR3 covers 15 residues. Trimming took 7 bases from V and 2 from J, leaving 14 bases between them. The germline gives CDR1 MNHEY, CDR2 SMNVEV (reference sequence). V usage is TRBV27 and J usage is TRBJ2-2; D is unresolved. The source material was whole blood. The source is an adult who was a healthcare worker with PCR-confirmed SARS-CoV-2 infection or an uninfected control (not recorded which). The CDR3 is CASKRDPPNTGELFF. As DNA, the CDR3 is TGTGCCAGCAAACGCGACCCCCCTAACACCGGGGAGCTGTTTTTT.